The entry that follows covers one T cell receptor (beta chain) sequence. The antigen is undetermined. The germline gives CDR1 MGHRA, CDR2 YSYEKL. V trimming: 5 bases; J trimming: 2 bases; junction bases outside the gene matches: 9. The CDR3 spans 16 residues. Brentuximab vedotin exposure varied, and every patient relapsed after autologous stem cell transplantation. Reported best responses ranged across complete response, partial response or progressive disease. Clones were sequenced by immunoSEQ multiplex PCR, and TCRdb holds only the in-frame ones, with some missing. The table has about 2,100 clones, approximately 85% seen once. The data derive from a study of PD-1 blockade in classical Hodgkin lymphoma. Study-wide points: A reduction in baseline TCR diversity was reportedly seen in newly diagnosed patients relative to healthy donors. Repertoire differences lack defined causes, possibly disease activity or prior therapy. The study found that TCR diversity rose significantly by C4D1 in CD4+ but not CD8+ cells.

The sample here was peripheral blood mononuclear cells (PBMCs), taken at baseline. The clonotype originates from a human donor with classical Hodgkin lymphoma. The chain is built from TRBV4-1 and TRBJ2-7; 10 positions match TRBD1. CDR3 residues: CASSYSGTGEAYEQYF. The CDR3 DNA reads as TGCGCCAGCAGCTACTCCGGGACAGGGGAGGCCTACGAGCAGTACTTC.